The clone carrying this T cell receptor beta chain appeared a few times. This sample was taken from a study of T-cell reconstitution after alpha-beta-depleted transplantation in children. Germline assignment: CDR1 SQVTM and CDR2 ANQGSEA. Trimming removed 7 bases from V and 4 bases from J; junction bases left unmatched: 9. The CDR3 runs 14 residues. Unique molecular identifiers were used to barcode this TCRbeta library. One entry per CDR3 protein results from TCRdb running MiXCR on the PCR reads. The sample records 250,000 to 300,000 distinct CDR3 sequences, 9.9% being singletons. The origin of this receptor is a human donor who donated a stem cell graft to a child with SCID. The specimen was PBMCs from the stem cell graft donor, collected from the stem cell graft. The gene calls are TRBV29-1 and TRBJ2-3, with 9 bases fitting TRBD2. The DNA of the CDR3 is TGCAGCGCTGCGGGCGGGGGGGCCGCAGATACGCAGTATTTT. Translation gives CSAAGGGAADTQYF.